This TCR beta chain was captured in a study of blood T cell repertoires in COVID-19. In the study overall: Collection of acute and convalescent COVID-19 samples took place in the United States, Italy and Spain. PBMCs, B-cell-depleted T cells, or T cells were the source of the cDNA or gDNA that made up the material.

Trimming cost V 3 bases and J 1 base; bases outside gene matches: 7. In germline, CDR1 is KGHSH, CDR2 LQKENI. The CDR3 is 17 residues long. Authors' analysis steps: Estimation of nucleated cell counts relied on the amplification of reference gene primers. Sequencing used immunoSEQ multiplex PCR; TCRdb keeps in-frame clones, though not all of them. That table supplies the V and J calls and clone size; D and trimming were determined from the DNA. The sample contains almost 500,000 clones, roughly nine tenths of which appear only once. Researchers sorted participants into cohorts using their self-reported clinical history. In its sample, this clone was seen once.

This chain links TRBV18 with TRBJ2-4, with 9 bases identical to TRBD1. The source is a woman in her sixties or seventies who had recovered from COVID-19. The sample consisted of PBMCs or T cells enriched from blood (not recorded which). Here the CDR3 DNA reads TGTGCCAGCTCACCTCCGGGACAGGGAACCGCCAAAAACATTCAGTACTTC. Translated: CASSPPGQGTAKNIQYF.